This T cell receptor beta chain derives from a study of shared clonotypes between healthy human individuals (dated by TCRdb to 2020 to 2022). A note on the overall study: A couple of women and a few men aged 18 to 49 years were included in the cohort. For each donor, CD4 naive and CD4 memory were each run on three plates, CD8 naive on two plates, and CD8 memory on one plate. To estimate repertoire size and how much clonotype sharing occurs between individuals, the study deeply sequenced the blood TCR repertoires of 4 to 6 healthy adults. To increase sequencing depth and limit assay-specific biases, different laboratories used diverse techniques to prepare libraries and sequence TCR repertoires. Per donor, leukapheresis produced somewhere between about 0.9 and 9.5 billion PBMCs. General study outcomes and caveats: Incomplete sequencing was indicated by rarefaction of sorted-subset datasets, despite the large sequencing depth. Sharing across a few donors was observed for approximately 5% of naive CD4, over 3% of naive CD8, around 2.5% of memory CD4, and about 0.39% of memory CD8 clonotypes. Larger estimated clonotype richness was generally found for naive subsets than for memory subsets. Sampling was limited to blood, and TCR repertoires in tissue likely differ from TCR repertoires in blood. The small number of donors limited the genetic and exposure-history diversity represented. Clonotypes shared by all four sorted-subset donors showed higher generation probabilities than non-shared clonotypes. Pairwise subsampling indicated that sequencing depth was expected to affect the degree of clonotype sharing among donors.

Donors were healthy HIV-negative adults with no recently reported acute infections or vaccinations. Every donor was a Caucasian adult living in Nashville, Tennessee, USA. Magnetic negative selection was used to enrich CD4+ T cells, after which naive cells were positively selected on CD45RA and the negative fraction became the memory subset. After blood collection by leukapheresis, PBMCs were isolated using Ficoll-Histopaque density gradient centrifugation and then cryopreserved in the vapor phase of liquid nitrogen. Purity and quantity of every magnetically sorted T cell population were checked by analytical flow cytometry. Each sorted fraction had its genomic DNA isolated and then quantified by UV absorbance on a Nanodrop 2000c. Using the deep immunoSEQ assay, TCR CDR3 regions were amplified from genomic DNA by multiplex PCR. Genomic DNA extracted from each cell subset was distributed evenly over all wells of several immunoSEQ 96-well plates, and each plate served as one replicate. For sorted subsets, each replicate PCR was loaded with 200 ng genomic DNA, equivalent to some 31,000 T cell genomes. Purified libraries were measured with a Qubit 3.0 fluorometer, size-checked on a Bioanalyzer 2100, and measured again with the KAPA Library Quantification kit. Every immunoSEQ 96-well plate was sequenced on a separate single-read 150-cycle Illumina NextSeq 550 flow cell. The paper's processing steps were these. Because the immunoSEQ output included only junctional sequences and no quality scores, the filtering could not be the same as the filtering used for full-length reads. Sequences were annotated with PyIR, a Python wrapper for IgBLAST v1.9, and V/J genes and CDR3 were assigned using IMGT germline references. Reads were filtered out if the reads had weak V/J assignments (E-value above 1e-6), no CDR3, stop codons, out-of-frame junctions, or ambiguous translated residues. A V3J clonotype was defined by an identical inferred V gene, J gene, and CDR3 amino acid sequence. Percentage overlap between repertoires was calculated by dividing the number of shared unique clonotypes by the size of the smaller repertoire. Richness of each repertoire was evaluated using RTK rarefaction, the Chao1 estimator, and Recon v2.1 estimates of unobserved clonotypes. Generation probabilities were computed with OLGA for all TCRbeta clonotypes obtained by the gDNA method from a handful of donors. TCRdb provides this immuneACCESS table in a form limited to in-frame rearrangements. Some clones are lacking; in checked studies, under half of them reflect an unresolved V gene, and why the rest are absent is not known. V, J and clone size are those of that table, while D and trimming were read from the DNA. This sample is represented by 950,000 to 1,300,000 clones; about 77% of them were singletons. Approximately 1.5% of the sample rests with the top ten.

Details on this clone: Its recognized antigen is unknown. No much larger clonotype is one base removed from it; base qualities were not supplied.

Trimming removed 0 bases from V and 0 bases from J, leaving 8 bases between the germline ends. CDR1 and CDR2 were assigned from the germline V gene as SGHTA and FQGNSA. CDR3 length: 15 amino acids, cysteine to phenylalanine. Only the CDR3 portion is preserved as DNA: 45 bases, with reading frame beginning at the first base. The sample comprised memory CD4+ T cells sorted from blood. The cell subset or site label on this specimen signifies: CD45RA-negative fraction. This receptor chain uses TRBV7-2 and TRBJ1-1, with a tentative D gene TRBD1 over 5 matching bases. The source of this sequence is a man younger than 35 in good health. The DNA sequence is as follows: TGTGCCAGCAGCTTAGCACAGGCTTTGAACACTGAAGCTTTCTTT. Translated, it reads CASSLAQALNTEAFF.